This entry is about one TCR beta chain. The target of this receptor is not known. No much larger clone exists at a distance of one base, and base qualities are not known. This sample was taken from a study of CD8 T cells in ankylosing spondylitis (dated by TCRdb to the late 2010s). Concerning the study at large: The study profiled T cell receptor beta repertoires in healthy donors and ankylosing spondylitis patients to find disease-linked TCR variants. The whole study cohort included over a hundred healthy donors and 20 to 30 ankylosing spondylitis patients. Peripheral blood was sampled, and synovial fluid was additionally collected from ankylosing spondylitis patients.

Broader findings and caveats from the paper: Blood from ankylosing spondylitis patients appeared to be characterized by a TCR beta motif made up of seven or eight highly homologous amino acid variants. According to the report, matched synovial fluid samples from ankylosing spondylitis patients were significantly enriched for the disease-linked clones. Some motif variants had previously been reported in the synovial fluid and blood of reactive arthritis patients, which suggests shared mechanisms of disease initiation. In peripheral blood, the disease-linked clones were found at relatively low frequencies and had a CD8+ phenotype.

Reads for this sample came from an Illumina HiSeq 2500. Quantitative 5'-RACE with molecular barcodes was the method used to prepare the TCR beta libraries. For the original study's pipeline: To identify disease-linked TCR variants, a new computational method was used, one built on a probabilistic model of VDJ rearrangement. The raw public reads went through TCRdb reprocessing: fastp at Q25, MiXCR clone calling, in-frame beta chains kept. Entries that share a CDR3 protein sequence are merged under the most common genes and DNA. The V and J calls come from TCRdb's annotation, not from the publication. Across this sample there are about 480,000 distinct CDR3 sequences, with approximately 17% seen only once. Just over 1% of the sample is taken by the ten largest. The germline V gene yields MDHEN for CDR1 and SYDVKM for CDR2. Deletion took 7 bases off V and 8 bases off J, with a span of 17 bases between the germline ends. Taken from cysteine to phenylalanine, the CDR3 has 13 residues. The sequence is cut down to CDR3 DNA, 39 bases in frame from base 1.

The TCR sequence derives from a male donor with ankylosing spondylitis. The sample consisted of blood, either unsorted or a sorted T cell fraction (not recorded which). This sequence uses TRBV28 and TRBJ1-1; matching of 6 bases hints at TRBD1 as the D gene. The DNA sequence follows: TGTGCCAGCACCCGGAGGGGGGCTTGGGAAGCTTTCTTT. Its protein product is CASTRRGAWEAFF.